This entry lists 27 T cell receptor beta chains sequenced from one sample in a study of CXCR3-negative and CXCR3-positive naive CD8 T cells. The authors prepared UMI-labeled TRB cDNA libraries by 5' RACE. Following a re-call of the 5' RACE reads, TCRdb has one entry per CDR3 protein and lacks DNA. The repertoire shows over 80,000 distinct CDR3 sequences; the top ten hold 1.5% to 2%. The sequenced sample consisted of naive CXCR3- CD8+ T cells from blood. Subset noted: CD45RO-CCR7+CD27+CD95- naive CD8+ T cells lacking CXCR3 (TNR3-). These receptors all come from a human donor in good health. Some clones in this sample may be carry-over from other donors' samples.

The chain is built from TRBV7-9 and TRBJ1-1. The CDR3 runs to 13 residues. Germline lookup yields CDR1 SEHNR and CDR2 FQNEAQ (reference sequence). The CDR3 is CDSSSEGGEAAFF.

V is TRBV12-3 or TRBV12-4 and J is TRBJ2-1; TCRdb indicates TRBD2, and absent DNA this call remains unverified. The CDR3 covers 14 residues. This CDR3 is CASSLSAGYNEQFF.

The chain links TRBV11-2 to TRBJ2-7; TCRdb's D call of TRBD1 is untestable without DNA. The CDR3 is made up of 13 amino acids. Per the germline V gene, CDR1 is SGHAT and CDR2 is FQNNGV. CDR3: CASSTTGGGEQYF. Full variable domain (missing parts from reference TRBV11-2 and TRBJ2-7): EAGVAQSPRYKIIEKRQSVAFWCNPISGHATLYWYQQILGQGPKLLIQFQNNGVVDDSQLPKDRFSAERLKGVDSTLKIQPAKLEDSAVYLCASSTTGGGEQYFGPGTRLTVT.

The rearrangement links TRBV12-3 or TRBV12-4 to TRBJ1-1; without DNA, the TCRdb call of TRBD1 cannot be checked. The CDR3 is made up of 13 amino acids. The CDR3 is CATRGQGNTEAFF.

This sequence joins TRBV6-6 and TRBJ1-4. Germline assignment: CDR1 MNHNY and CDR2 SVGAGI (reference sequence). This CDR3 region has 18 residues. CDR3: CASSYSASTGLNNEKLFF.

This rearrangement joins TRBV9 to TRBJ2-7. The CDR3 covers 14 residues. Germline V lookup: CDR1 SGDLS, CDR2 YYNGEE. The CDR3 here is CASSVGGSHYEQYF.

This chain's CDR3 is CASSPGGYGYTF. This chain links TRBV4-2 with TRBJ1-2. Per germline, CDR1 LGHNA and CDR2 YNFKEQ. The CDR3 has 12 residues.

This sequence joins TRBV29-1 and TRBJ2-7; TCRdb proposes TRBD1, but this gene call is untestable without DNA. Germline V gives CDR1 SQVTM, CDR2 ANQGSEA. This CDR3 has 11 amino acids. The CDR3 here is CSVDYRGEQYF.

The V call is TRBV5-1, the J call TRBJ2-3. CDR1 SGHRS and CDR2 YFSETQ come from the germline V gene. CDR3 length equals 13 residues. CDR3 amino acids: CASSLDSTDTQYF.

The rearrangement uses TRBV10-3 and TRBJ2-7; the TRBD2 assignment by TCRdb is unverifiable without DNA. The CDR3 is made up of 15 amino acids. In germline, CDR1 is ENHRY, CDR2 SYGVKD. CDR3 in amino acids: CAISDPGTDPYEQYF.

This chain links TRBV19 with TRBJ2-1; TCRdb outputs TRBD2, but without DNA this stays unchecked. Per germline, CDR1 LNHDA and CDR2 SQIVND (reference sequence). The CDR3 contains 15 residues. The CDR3 loop is CASSIVFEAGNEQFF.

The genes are TRBV7-6 and TRBJ2-1; TCRdb's assignment of TRBD1 cannot be checked, as there is no DNA. Germline CDR1 and CDR2: SGHVS and FNYEAQ. This CDR3 comprises 15 residues. The CDR3 sequence is CASSLAGGEYNEQFF.

J is TRBJ2-1 and V is TRBV15; the TCRdb call, TRBD2, lacks DNA for checking. The CDR3 length is 15 residues. Germline-derived CDR1 and CDR2 are LNHNV and YYDKDF (reference sequence). CDR3 amino acids: CATSRDLAGNNEQFF.

The J gene is TRBJ2-7, the V gene TRBV29-1. CDR1 SQVTM and CDR2 ANQGSEA come from the germline V gene. This CDR3 has 12 amino acids. CDR3 loop: CSVEEGTDEQYF.

The rearrangement uses TRBV28 and TRBJ2-4; TCRdb gives TRBD1 as the D gene, but with no DNA this cannot be confirmed. The CDR3 totals 16 residues. Germline V gives CDR1 MDHEN, CDR2 SYDVKM. CDR3 amino acids: CASSLGTDLAKNIQYF.

This rearrangement joins TRBV10-3 to TRBJ2-7; the D gene TCRdb calls, TRBD1, cannot be checked with no DNA. This CDR3 contains 14 residues. Germline loops: CDR1 ENHRY, CDR2 SYGVKD. The CDR3 is CATLLPGHTYEQYF.

This sequence joins TRBV28 and TRBJ2-5; the TCRdb call, TRBD2, lacks DNA for checking. Germline assignment: CDR1 MDHEN and CDR2 SYDVKM. This CDR3 region has 16 residues. The CDR3 is CASSSWEQLPGGAQYF.

The chain links TRBV4-3 to TRBJ2-1. Germline CDR1 is LGHNA and CDR2 is YSLEER. The length of the CDR3 is 15 residues. The CDR3 sequence: CASSQDEADYNEQFF.

This chain links TRBV5-1 with TRBJ2-7; TCRdb's D gene call, TRBD1, goes unchecked for lack of DNA. The germline V gene has CDR1 SGHRS and CDR2 YFSETQ. The CDR3 sequence is 14 residues long. CDR3 amino acids: CASSSTVQGDEQYF.

This chain uses TRBV9 with TRBJ1-2; TCRdb outputs TRBD1, but without DNA this stays unchecked. Germline V CDR1 and CDR2: SGDLS, YYNGEE. This CDR3 is 15 amino acids long. CDR3 loop: CASSPWDRATHGYTF.

CDR3 residues: CASSFPGREQYF. The J gene is TRBJ2-7, the V gene TRBV12-3 or TRBV12-4; absent DNA, TCRdb's TRBD2 call cannot be checked. The CDR3 covers 12 residues.

The rearrangement links TRBV7-9 to TRBJ2-1; TCRdb's D gene call, TRBD1, goes unchecked for lack of DNA. The germline V gene has CDR1 SEHNR and CDR2 FQNEAQ (reference sequence). There are 14 residues in the CDR3. The CDR3 protein is CASSLSWAGDEQFF.

The chain joins TRBV4-1 to TRBJ2-5; TCRdb gives TRBD1 as the D gene, but with no DNA this cannot be confirmed. In germline, CDR1 is MGHRA, CDR2 YSYEKL. CDR3 length: 17 residues. Here the CDR3 reads CASSQEGGAGGQETQYF.

The chain uses TRBV7-9 and TRBJ2-7; TCRdb's D call of TRBD1 is untestable without DNA. CDR1 and CDR2 from the germline V gene are SEHNR and FQNEAQ (reference sequence). CDR3 length: 13 residues. The CDR3 loop is CASSFGTSDEQYF. Full variable domain (missing parts from reference TRBV7-9 and TRBJ2-7): DTGVSQNPRHKITKRGQNVTFRCDPISEHNRLYWYRQTLGQGPEFLTYFQNEAQLEKSRLLSDRFSAERPKGSFSTLEIQRTEQGDSAMYLCASSFGTSDEQYFGPGTRLTVT.

The chain joins TRBV29-1 to TRBJ2-7; TCRdb designates TRBD2, a call that cannot be tested without DNA. CDR3 size: 16 residues. CDR1 and CDR2 (germline): SQVTM, ANQGSEA. This chain's CDR3 is CSVVEEGRLVMSEQYF.

J is TRBJ2-2 and V is TRBV6-6; TCRdb's D call of TRBD1 is untestable without DNA. Per the germline V gene, CDR1 is MNHNY and CDR2 is SVGAGI (reference sequence). This CDR3 is built from 15 residues. This CDR3 reads CASSPTGAGTGELFF.

J is TRBJ1-1 and V is TRBV7-9; the TRBD1 assignment by TCRdb is unverifiable without DNA. The germline CDR1 and CDR2 sequences are SEHNR and FQNEAQ (reference sequence). CDR3 length: 17 amino acids. CDR3 region: CASTKTGLLRTNTEAFF.